The entry that follows covers one T cell receptor beta chain sequence. The data were produced by immunoSEQ multiplex PCR, yet TCRdb's version contains in-frame clones alone and is incomplete. This table holds about 99,000 clones, about 88% found once. V lost 8 bases and J lost 9; bases outside the gene matches: 8. There are 13 residues in the CDR3. Germline V gene data show CDR1 as SQVTM and CDR2 as ANQGSEA. The sample belongs to a study of T cell clones after liver transplantation. For the study at large: Until 12-24 months post-transplant, subjects got standard immunosuppression and no induction. Tolerance: complete withdrawal held at least one year, liver enzymes staying within twice normal. Samples came pre-transplant, pre-randomization before withdrawal, and post-randomization after withdrawal ended.

This material consisted of CD4+ T cells from blood, taken around 49 months after liver transplant. The clonotype was recovered from a human patient who received a liver transplant. The graft donor may be the source of some T cells. The chain combines TRBV29-1 with TRBJ2-1; 12 bases match TRBD2. The CDR3 sequence is CSLVTSGRTEQFF. The CDR3 coding sequence is TGCAGCCTAGTGACTAGCGGGAGAACTGAGCAGTTCTTC.